The clone carrying this T cell receptor beta chain was seen a few times. This entry comes from a study of beta chain features in type 1 diabetes. This CDR3 is built from 14 residues. The germline V gene encodes CDR1 LNHDA and CDR2 SQIVND (reference sequence). V shed 3 bases, J shed 4 bases, and the junction held 1 base outside the gene matches. Investigators reverse transcribed all isolated RNA, so they sequenced expressed TCRB transcripts. TCRdb's table, derived via immunoSEQ multiplex PCR, lists solely in-frame clones and lacks some. The sample yields hundreds of thousands of clones, around 12% seen once.

V gene TRBV19 combines with J gene TRBJ2-2; 8 bases map to TRBD2. The source of this sequence is a man aged 18-30 years in good health. Sequencing was carried out using naive CD4+ T cells from blood. The CDR3 loop reads CASSMRGATGELFF. CDR3 DNA sequence: TGTGCCAGTAGTATGCGGGGGGCCACCGGGGAGCTGTTTTTT. Full variable domain (outside the CDR3, taken from reference TRBV19 and TRBJ2-2): DGGITQSPKYLFRKEGQNVTLSCEQNLNHDAMYWYRQDPGQGLRLIYYSQIVNDFQKGDIAEGYSVSREKKESFPLTVTSAQKNPTAFYLCASSMRGATGELFFGEGSRLTVL.